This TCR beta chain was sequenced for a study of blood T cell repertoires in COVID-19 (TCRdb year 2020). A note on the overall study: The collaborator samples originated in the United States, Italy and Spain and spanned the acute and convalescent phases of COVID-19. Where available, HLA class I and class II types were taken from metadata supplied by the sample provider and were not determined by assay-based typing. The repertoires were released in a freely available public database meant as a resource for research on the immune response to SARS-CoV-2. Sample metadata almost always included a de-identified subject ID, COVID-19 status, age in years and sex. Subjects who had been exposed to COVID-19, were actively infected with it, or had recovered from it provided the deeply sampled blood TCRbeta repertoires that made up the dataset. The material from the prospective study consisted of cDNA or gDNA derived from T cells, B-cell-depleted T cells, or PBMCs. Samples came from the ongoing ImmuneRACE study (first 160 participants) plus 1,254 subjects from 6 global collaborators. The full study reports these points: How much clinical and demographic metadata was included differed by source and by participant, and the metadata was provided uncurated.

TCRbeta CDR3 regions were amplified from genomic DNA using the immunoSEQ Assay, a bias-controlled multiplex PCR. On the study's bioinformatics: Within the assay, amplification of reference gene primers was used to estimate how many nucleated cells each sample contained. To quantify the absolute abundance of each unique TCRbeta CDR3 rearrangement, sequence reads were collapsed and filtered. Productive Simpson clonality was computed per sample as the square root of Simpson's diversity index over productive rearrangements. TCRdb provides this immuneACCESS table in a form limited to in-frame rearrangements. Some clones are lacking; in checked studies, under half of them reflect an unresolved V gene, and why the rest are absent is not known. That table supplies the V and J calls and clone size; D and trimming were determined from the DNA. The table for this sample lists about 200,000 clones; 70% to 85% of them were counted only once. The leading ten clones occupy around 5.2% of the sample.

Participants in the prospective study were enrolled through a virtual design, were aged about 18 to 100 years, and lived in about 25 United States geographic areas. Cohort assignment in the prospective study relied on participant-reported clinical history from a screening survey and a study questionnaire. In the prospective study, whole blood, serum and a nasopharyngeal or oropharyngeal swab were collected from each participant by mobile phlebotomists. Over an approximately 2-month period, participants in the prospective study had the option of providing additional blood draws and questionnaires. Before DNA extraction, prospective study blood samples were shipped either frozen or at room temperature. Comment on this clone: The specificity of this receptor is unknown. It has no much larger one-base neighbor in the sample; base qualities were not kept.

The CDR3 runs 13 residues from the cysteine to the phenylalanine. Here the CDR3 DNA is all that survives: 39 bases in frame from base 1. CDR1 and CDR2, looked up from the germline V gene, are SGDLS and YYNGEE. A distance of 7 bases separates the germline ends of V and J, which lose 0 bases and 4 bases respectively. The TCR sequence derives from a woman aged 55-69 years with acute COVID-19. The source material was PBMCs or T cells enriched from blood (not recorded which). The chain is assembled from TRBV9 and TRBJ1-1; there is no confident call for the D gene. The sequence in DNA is TGTGCCAGCAGCGTAGATAGGAGCACTGAAGCTTTCTTT. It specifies CASSVDRSTEAFF.